What follows are 8 T cell receptor beta chains derived from one specimen sequenced in a study of lymphopenia after photon versus proton radiotherapy. The method was immunoSEQ multiplex PCR; TCRdb's version includes in-frame clones alone and lacks a portion of them. The top ten clones hold about 3% of a sample with 70,000 or so clones, about nine tenths of them seen once. The sequenced sample was peripheral blood, obtained from a patient treated with photon-based radiotherapy. These receptors were collected from a woman aged 70-85 years with pancreatic cancer.

This clone was observed a single time. The chain couples TRBV27 to TRBJ1-1; a possible D gene is TRBD1 (6 bases). Trimming removed 5 bases at V and 5 bases at J, with 15 bases between. CDR3 length: 14 amino acids. Germline-derived CDR1 and CDR2 are MNHEY and SMNVEV (reference sequence). CDR3 loop: CASSPLGGNTEAFF. The CDR3 nucleotides are TGTGCCAGCAGTCCTTTAGGGGGAAATACTGAAGCTTTCTTT.

The rearrangement links TRBV28 to TRBJ1-4; no clear D. Germline loops: CDR1 MDHEN, CDR2 SYDVKM. The CDR3 length is 12 residues. V dropped 5 bases and J dropped 6 bases, with 7 bases sitting between them. The CDR3 protein is CASSQRDEKLFF. The DNA of the CDR3 is TGTGCCAGCAGTCAAAGGGATGAAAAACTGTTTTTT.

This sequence joins TRBV6-5 and TRBJ2-1; 8 positions match TRBD2. CDR3 length: 16 residues. The germline CDR1 and CDR2 sequences are MNHEY and SVGAGI. The J segment lost 0 bases and the V segment lost 2 bases, leaving 3 bases of the junction unmatched. DNA of the CDR3: TGTGCCAGCAGTTACGGCAGCGGGAGCTCCTACAATGAGCAGTTCTTC. As protein: CASSYGSGSSYNEQFF.

This chain connects TRBV6-1 to TRBJ2-1; D is perhaps TRBD1 (6 bases). In germline, CDR1 is MNHNS, CDR2 SASEGT. The CDR3 consists of 13 residues. V shed 3 bases and J shed 7 bases, with 10 bases lying between them. This CDR3 reads CASSEQGKNEQFF. The CDR3 nucleotides read TGTGCCAGCAGTGAGCAGGGGAAAAATGAGCAGTTCTTC.

V is TRBV29-1 and J is TRBJ1-2, with 7 bases matching TRBD1. CDR1 is SQVTM, CDR2 ANQGSEA, per germline. CDR3 length: 11 residues. Unmatched junction bases numbered 7, after V lost 7 bases and J lost 8 bases. The chain's CDR3 is CSAQQGSGYTF. CDR3 in DNA: TGCAGCGCCCAACAGGGGAGCGGCTACACCTTC.

The chain carries TRBV19 and TRBJ2-5; either TRBD1 or TRBD2 may supply D (5 bases each). The germline V and J ends were trimmed by 4 bases and 4 bases, with 13 bases remaining between them. Looked up from germline, CDR1 is LNHDA and CDR2 is SQIVND (reference sequence). The CDR3 runs 14 residues. CDR3: CASSTGGGRETQYF. CDR3 coding DNA: TGTGCCAGTAGTACTGGGGGTGGTAGAGAGACCCAGTACTTC.

This chain links TRBV10-1 with TRBJ1-5; D call uncertain. The CDR3 covers 14 residues. Trimming left V 11 bases short and J 4 bases short, with 18 bases between. Germline assignment: CDR1 WNHNN and CDR2 SYGVQD (reference sequence). The DNA for the CDR3 is TGCGCCGTGGAAAAGCCCTGGGGAAATCAGCCCCAGCATTTT. Protein: CAVEKPWGNQPQHF.

This clone was recorded once. The chain links TRBV11-2 to TRBJ2-7, with TRBD2 matching over 14 bases. CDR3 length: 18 amino acids. The V gene end was trimmed by 6 bases and the J gene end by 2 bases; junction bases not matched to a gene: 12. Germline CDR1 reads SGHAT; CDR2 reads FQNNGV. As DNA, the CDR3 is TGTGCCAGCAGTACAGGACTAGCGGGAGGTGACTGGGCCTACGAGCAGTACTTC. It codes for CASSTGLAGGDWAYEQYF.